The clone carrying this TCR beta chain has ten or more counts. The antigen is not known. Researchers barred patients who had uncontrolled infection, other autoimmune disease, pregnancy or lactation. The data derive from a study of T cells in Graves' hyperthyroidism and ophthalmopathy. General study findings and limits: Stable hyperthyroidism and ophthalmopathy were separated using 13 V-J signatures.

Germline CDR1 is DFQATT and CDR2 is SNEGSKA (reference sequence). V gave up 0 bases and J gave up 2 bases; unmatched junction bases: 7. The CDR3 consists of 16 residues. Regions amplified from RNA transcripts were the TCR beta CDR3 regions. First-round RT-PCR of the TCR CDR3 relied on the HTBI primer set. MiXCR, run by TCRdb on the multiplex PCR reads, gives a single entry per CDR3 protein. The data show some 560,000 distinct CDR3 sequences, 11% to 15% seen once. The origin of this receptor is a woman aged 40-49 years with Graves' hyperthyroidism. The material sequenced was blood. The chain couples TRBV20-1 to TRBJ1-5, with 7 bases identical to TRBD1. The CDR3 DNA sequence: TGCAGTGCTAGAGATTTTAAAGGGGGCGGCAATCAGCCCCAGCATTTT. Translated, it gives CSARDFKGGGNQPQHF.